The 18 T cell receptor beta chains given below trace back to one sample, sequenced in a study of shared clonotypes between healthy human individuals. Repertoires were generated with immunoSEQ multiplex PCR, while TCRdb's copy carries only in-frame clones and drops some. Seen here are about 680,000 clones, about two thirds observed once, and the top ten hold about 1.7%. Source material: memory CD4+ T cells sorted from blood. Subset indicated: CD45RA-negative fraction. All receptors come from a woman aged 25 to 39 in good health.

This clone was observed at least ten times. The chain employs TRBV5-1 and TRBJ1-2, with 9 bases matching TRBD1. J gave up 2 bases and V 4 bases, and 6 bases lay outside the gene matches. The CDR3 contains 15 residues. Germline CDR1 is SGHRS and CDR2 is YFSETQ. CDR3 in amino acids: CASSGQGHPNYGYTF. CDR3 nucleotides: TGCGCCAGCAGCGGACAGGGGCACCCCAACTATGGCTACACCTTC.

The CDR3 DNA reads TGTGCCAGCAGCCAAAGCCTAGGTGACGGGGAGCTGTTTTTT. The encoded protein is CASSQSLGDGELFF. This chain joins TRBV4-2 and TRBJ2-2; D remains unclear. With 2 bases removed from V and 7 bases from J, the gap between germline ends came to 11 bases. Per the germline V gene, CDR1 is LGHNA and CDR2 is YNFKEQ. The CDR3 runs 14 residues.

This clone was found a few times. The chain uses TRBV7-2 and TRBJ2-4; D gene uncertain. The length of the CDR3 is 16 residues. In germline, CDR1 is SGHTA, CDR2 FQGNSA. V lost 2 bases and J 0 bases, leaving 11 bases between the germline ends. This chain's CDR3 is CASSLNALLAKNIQYF. DNA for the CDR3: TGTGCCAGCAGCTTAAACGCGTTGCTAGCCAAAAACATTCAGTACTTC.

This rearrangement joins TRBV12-5 to TRBJ2-1, with 8 bases lining up with TRBD2. The CDR3 has 15 residues. The germline V gene has CDR1 LGHNT and CDR2 FRNRAP. With 7 bases clipped from V and 4 bases from J, the junction kept 9 bases outside the gene matches. The CDR3 nucleotides are TGTGCTAGTGCCTTAGCTAGCGGGCGATACAATGAGCAGTTCTTC. This gives the protein CASALASGRYNEQFF.

This rearrangement joins TRBV6-1 to TRBJ2-7, with a possible D match to TRBD1 (5 bases). Deletions cut 6 bases from V and 5 bases from J, with 11 bases between. Germline CDR1 reads MNHNS; CDR2 reads SASEGT. The length of the CDR3 is 12 residues. CDR3 region: CASRQVPHEQYF. In nucleotides, the CDR3 is TGTGCCAGCAGACAGGTCCCCCACGAGCAGTACTTC.

This clone was seen once. The gene calls are TRBV27 and TRBJ2-2; D may be TRBD2 (5 bases). The CDR3 is made up of 16 amino acids. Germline V gives CDR1 MNHEY, CDR2 SMNVEV (reference sequence). The V and J ends lost 4 bases and 1 base respectively, with 13 bases between them. The CDR3 loop reads CASSWSGMGNTGELFF. In nucleotides, the CDR3 is TGTGCCAGCAGTTGGTCCGGGATGGGGAACACCGGGGAGCTGTTTTTT.

This clone was seen only once. The J gene is TRBJ2-6, the V gene TRBV21-1; the listed D gene, TRBD1, was not tested against the DNA. TRBV21-1 is designated a pseudogene. This CDR3 spans 17 amino acids. This CDR3 is CASSSRDRGSGANVLTF. Here the CDR3 DNA reads TGTGCCAGCAGCTCCCGGGACAGAGGGTCCGGGGCCAACGTCCTGACTTTC.

The chain couples TRBV15 to TRBJ2-1, with 7 nucleotides matching TRBD2. The CDR3 sequence is 17 residues long. The germline gives CDR1 LNHNV, CDR2 YYDKDF (reference sequence). V dropped 0 bases and J dropped 6; count of bases not matched to a gene: 11. In DNA, the CDR3 is TGTGCCACCAGCAGAGATCTTCGCGGGAGCTTTCTCAATGAGCAGTTCTTC. Its translation is CATSRDLRGSFLNEQFF.

This chain uses TRBV19 with TRBJ2-2; D may be TRBD1 (6 bases). This CDR3 comprises 14 residues. V was pared by 5 bases and J by 2 bases, with 9 bases between. Germline assignment: CDR1 LNHDA and CDR2 SQIVND (reference sequence). The CDR3 spells CASSPGQNTGELFF. Written as DNA, the CDR3 is TGTGCCAGTAGTCCGGGACAAAACACCGGGGAGCTGTTTTTT.

The chain uses TRBV5-1 and TRBJ2-7; 7 nucleotides agree with TRBD2. V lost 4 bases, J lost 3 bases, and 13 bases stayed unmatched. Germline CDR1 is SGHRS and CDR2 is YFSETQ. This CDR3 is built from 16 residues. As DNA, the CDR3 is TGCGCCAGCAGCCTGGGGACTATCTCTCCGGGCTACGAGCAGTACTTC. Amino acids: CASSLGTISPGYEQYF.

This chain links TRBV7-9 with TRBJ2-3; D gene ambiguous. The CDR3 runs to 16 residues. Trimming removed 0 bases from V and 3 bases from J, with 13 bases in between. The germline gives CDR1 SEHNR, CDR2 FQNEAQ (reference sequence). In nucleotides, the CDR3 is TGTGCCAGCAGCTTAGCGGTGGGGAAACGGACAGATACGCAGTATTTT. As protein: CASSLAVGKRTDTQYF.

The V gene is TRBV18, the J gene TRBJ2-7; TRBD1 or TRBD2 may be the D gene (7 bases each). Germline loops: CDR1 KGHSH, CDR2 LQKENI. The CDR3 spans 15 residues. Trimming left V 1 base short and J 2 bases short, with 12 bases between. CDR3 sequence: CASSPRQGLTYEQYF. The CDR3 coding sequence is TGTGCCAGCTCACCACGACAGGGACTAACCTACGAGCAGTACTTC.

This clone was seen many times. The gene calls are TRBV28 and TRBJ1-2; D is unclear. Germline CDR1 reads MDHEN; CDR2 reads SYDVKM. With 10 bases removed from V and 9 bases from J, the gap between germline ends came to 12 bases. The CDR3 length is 10 residues. CDR3 sequence: CATVSQRYTF. CDR3 sequence (DNA): TGTGCCACCGTCTCTCAACGCTACACCTTC.

This clone was seen only a few times. The genes are TRBV30 and TRBJ1-5; TRBD1 matches at 7 bases. Germline lookup yields CDR1 GTSNPN and CDR2 SVGIG (reference sequence). The V gene end was trimmed by 4 bases and the J gene end by 1 base; junction bases not matched to a gene: 1. This CDR3 has 13 amino acids. The CDR3 loop is CAWTGGSNQPQHF. The CDR3 DNA sequence: TGTGCCTGGACAGGGGGAAGCAATCAGCCCCAGCATTTT.

Only a few counts were recorded for this clone. This chain uses TRBV19 with TRBJ2-3, with D tentatively TRBD2 (5 bases). V was trimmed by 5 bases and J by 6 bases, leaving 18 bases between them. The germline gives CDR1 LNHDA, CDR2 SQIVND (reference sequence). This CDR3 is 15 amino acids long. In DNA, the CDR3 is TGTGCCAGTAGTCGGGTGGGAGTAGCTGTGGATACGCAGTATTTT. The encoded protein is CASSRVGVAVDTQYF. Together with reference TRBV19 and TRBJ2-3, the CDR3 gives the full variable domain: DGGITQSPKYLFRKEGQNVTLSCEQNLNHDAMYWYRQDPGQGLRLIYYSQIVNDFQKGDIAEGYSVSREKKESFPLTVTSAQKNPTAFYLCASSRVGVAVDTQYFGPGTRLTVL.

The chain is built from TRBV6-1 and TRBJ2-1; TRBD2 matches 7 bases. The trim removed 3 bases at V and 9 bases at J, leaving 8 bases unmatched. The germline gives CDR1 MNHNS, CDR2 SASEGT. The CDR3 contains 14 residues. DNA for the CDR3: TGTGCCAGCAGTGACGGACTAGGGATCGGTGAGCAGTTCTTC. This translates into CASSDGLGIGEQFF.

V is TRBV28 and J is TRBJ2-3; D is possibly TRBD2 (6 bases). This CDR3 has 12 amino acids. V was shortened by 7 bases and J by 3 bases, with 8 bases between the two germline ends. Germline V lookup: CDR1 MDHEN, CDR2 SYDVKM. The CDR3 DNA reads as TGTGCCAGCACGGGAGTTACAGATACGCAGTATTTT. It translates to CASTGVTDTQYF.

The genes are TRBV6-6 and TRBJ2-7; perhaps TRBD2 as D (5 bases). This CDR3 has 12 amino acids. Trimming cost V 6 bases and J 4 bases, with 10 bases left between them. Germline-derived CDR1 and CDR2 are MNHNY and SVGAGI (reference sequence). CDR3 loop: CASRDTSYEQYF. In DNA form, the CDR3 reads TGTGCCAGCAGGGATACTAGTTACGAGCAGTACTTC.